The 20 T cell receptor beta chains below come from one sample, sequenced in a study of CD4 and CD8 cells across lung adenocarcinoma regions (dated by TCRdb to 2016 to 2018). Libraries were built with PCR. For sequencing, a HiSeq X Ten was employed. Using fastp at Q25 and MiXCR, TCRdb reprocessed the public reads and kept productive beta chains. Records with the same CDR3 protein are collapsed into one entry carrying the most frequent genes and DNA. The sample table lists 20,000 to 30,000 distinct CDR3 sequences, 45% to 60% of them with a count of one. The top ten hold 20% to 25% of the sample. The specimen was CD4+ T cells from the center of a lung tumor. Explained via the paper, the cell subset or site label denotes: tumor center region. The receptors shown here come from a male donor with lung adenocarcinoma. The CD4 and CD8 labels of this study may be unreliable.

The chain links TRBV7-6 to TRBJ2-5; TRBD2 aligns across 12 bases. Germline trimming cut 5 bases from V and 6 bases from J; bases unmatched to any gene: 7. In germline, CDR1 is SGHVS, CDR2 FNYEAQ. The CDR3 consists of 15 residues. The CDR3 spells CASSPGGLAGQTQYF. The CDR3, as DNA: TGTGCCAGCAGCCCAGGGGGACTAGCGGGTCAGACCCAGTACTTC.

This clonotype was observed at least ten times. One end of the junction varies from germline; a read error may be responsible. The rearrangement joins TRBV7-6 to TRBJ2-1, with no clear D. Germline V gene sequence: CDR1 SGHVS, CDR2 FNYEAQ. The CDR3 covers 12 residues. CDR3 amino acids: CASSSKTAGTYF. The DNA of the CDR3 is TGTGCCAGCAGCTCGAAGACGGCAGGTACTTACTTC.

Comments on this clonotype: A read error is possible here, since a much larger clone lies one base away. V and J are TRBV10-1 and TRBJ2-2; the D is unclear. The CDR3 length is 13 residues. Germline-derived CDR1 and CDR2 are WNHNN and SYGVQD (reference sequence). The chain's CDR3 is CASSDPNTRELFF. The CDR3 nucleotides read TGCGCCAGCAGCGACCCGAACACCAGGGAGCTGTTTTTT.

This clonotype showed up just a few times. This chain uses TRBV27 with TRBJ2-3; TRBD1 or TRBD2 may be the D gene (6 bases each). There are 14 residues in the CDR3. Per the germline V gene, CDR1 is MNHEY and CDR2 is SMNVEV (reference sequence). CDR3 sequence: CAGSGGGTTETQYF. Written as DNA, the CDR3 is TGTGCGGGCAGTGGGGGCGGGACGACAGAGACCCAGTATTTT.

This clonotype has a handful of counts. This chain joins TRBV27 and TRBJ2-2, with 14 nucleotides matching TRBD2. The DNA end favors TRBJ2-3, so the J call may be wrong. Germline V gene data show CDR1 as MNHEY and CDR2 as SMNVEV (reference sequence). The CDR3 is made up of 16 amino acids. CDR3 DNA: TGTGCCAGCAGTGGGACTAGCGGGAGTCTGCCCGGGGAGCAGTATTTT. This codes for CASSGTSGSLPGEQYF.

The chain links TRBV7-2 to TRBJ1-2; D is unclear. The CDR3 has 12 residues. CDR1 is SGHTA, CDR2 FQGNSA, per germline. The germline V and J ends were trimmed by 5 bases and 7 bases, with 11 bases remaining between them. The CDR3 DNA follows: TGTGCCAGCAGCCGCATCTCGGGTGGCTACACCTTC. Its translation is CASSRISGGYTF.

The rearrangement uses TRBV25-1 and TRBJ2-3; D uncertain. Germline CDR1 reads MGHDK; CDR2 reads SYGVNS. The CDR3 totals 16 residues. The V end lost 5 bases, the J end lost 0 bases, and 15 bases lay between the germline ends. CDR3 loop: CASSHLPSTSTDTQYF. The CDR3 DNA is TGTGCCAGCAGTCACCTCCCCTCTACTAGCACAGATACGCAGTATTTT. Full variable domain (missing parts from reference TRBV25-1 and TRBJ2-3): EADIYQTPRYLVIGTGKKITLECSQTMGHDKMYWYQQDPGMELHLIHYSYGVNSTEKGDLSSESTVSRIRTEHFPLTLESARPSHTSQYLCASSHLPSTSTDTQYFGPGTRLTVL.

This clonotype was recorded at least ten times. The chain recombines TRBV28 with TRBJ2-1; 7 bases agree with TRBD1. The J call is in doubt because the DNA end fits TRBJ2-7 better. Germline V gene sequence: CDR1 MDHEN, CDR2 SYDVKM. The CDR3 totals 14 residues. DNA of the CDR3: TGTGCCAGCAGTCCTCGGGACAGCTCCTACGAGCAGTACTTC. Translating it yields CASSPRDSSYEQYF.

The V call is TRBV6-5, the J call TRBJ2-1, with 7 bases that match TRBD2. The CDR3 extends over 16 amino acids. Germline CDR1 is MNHEY and CDR2 is SVGAGI. V trimming: 0 bases; J trimming: 2 bases; junction bases outside the gene matches: 4. The CDR3 DNA reads TGTGCCAGCAGTTACTCGAGGACTAGACCCTACAATGAGCAGTTCTTC. Protein sequence: CASSYSRTRPYNEQFF.

Points on this clonotype: Compared with germline, one end of the junction differs, possibly owing to a read error. This chain connects TRBV6-1 to TRBJ1-2; the D gene is possibly TRBD1 (6 bases). From germline, CDR1 is MNHNS and CDR2 SASEGT. The CDR3 is made up of 13 amino acids. The CDR3 reads CASIRDINYVYTF. The CDR3, as DNA: TGTGCCAGCATCCGGGACATAAACTATGTCTACACCTTC.

In its sample, this clonotype was seen a few times. This sequence joins TRBV4-1 and TRBJ1-2, with D uncertain. Germline values: CDR1 MGHRA, CDR2 YSYEKL. The V end was cut by 1 base, the J end by 1 base, with 10 bases between. The CDR3 has 15 residues. The CDR3: CASSQGEVYNYGYTF. The CDR3 bases are TGCGCCAGCAGCCAAGGGGAAGTCTATAACTATGGCTACACCTTC.

The J gene is TRBJ1-2, the V gene TRBV6-1; D remains unclear. The CDR3 has 13 amino acids. Between the trimmed V and J ends, which lost 7 bases and 2 bases, there was a span of 11 bases. Germline loops: CDR1 MNHNS, CDR2 SASEGT. The CDR3 region is CASTWTQNYGYTF. Here the CDR3 DNA reads TGTGCCAGCACCTGGACCCAAAACTATGGCTACACCTTC.

This clonotype was detected ten times or more. This rearrangement joins TRBV7-2 to TRBJ2-5; D unresolved. V lost 5 bases and J 7 bases, leaving 14 bases between the germline ends. In germline, CDR1 is SGHTA, CDR2 FQGNSA. The CDR3 runs 13 residues. CDR3 region: CASSPQEAGTQYF. DNA for the CDR3: TGTGCCAGCAGCCCGCAAGAAGCTGGGACCCAGTACTTC.

A remark on this clonotype: At one of its ends the junction is not consistent with the germline gene, which may arise from a read error. This sequence joins TRBV6-1 and TRBJ2-3; the D gene is possibly TRBD1 (5 bases). There are 16 residues in the CDR3. The germline V gene encodes CDR1 MNHNS and CDR2 SASEGT. The CDR3: CASRGNKAANTGTQYF. CDR3 bases: TGTGCCAGCAGAGGCAATAAGGCTGCGAACACAGGTACGCAGTATTTT.

The chain carries TRBV6-1 and TRBJ2-5, with a weak D call TRBD2 (6 bases). The CDR3 is 16 residues long. Between the trimmed V and J ends, which lost 6 bases and 5 bases, there was a span of 22 bases. Per germline, CDR1 MNHNS and CDR2 SASEGT. The CDR3 nucleotides are TGTGCCAGCAGCGGCGCCGCGGCCGGGGGTAGGGAGACCCAGTACTTC. It is translated as CASSGAAAGGRETQYF.

The chain recombines TRBV10-3 with TRBJ2-5, with TRBD2 matching over 7 bases. Per the germline V gene, CDR1 is ENHRY and CDR2 is SYGVKD. The CDR3 covers 14 residues. In nucleotides, the CDR3 is TGTGCGGGCACCGGCGGGAGTAGCGGGCAAACGCAGTACTTC. It translates to CAGTGGSSGQTQYF.

The rearrangement uses TRBV6-2 or TRBV6-3 and TRBJ2-5; 7 nucleotides match TRBD2. The DNA end lines up better with TRBJ2-7; the J call may be wrong. Germline loops: CDR1 MNHEY, CDR2 SVGEGT. This CDR3 has 14 residues. The CDR3 coding sequence is TGTGCCAGCAGTTTGTCTAGCGGACCCTACGAGCAGTACTTC. Protein sequence: CASSLSSGPYEQYF.

This clonotype was seen repeatedly, ten times or more. This CDR3 is CACSDRGSEQYF. In DNA form, the CDR3 reads TGTGCCTGTTCGGACAGGGGATCCGAGCAGTACTTC. This chain uses TRBV6-1 with TRBJ2-1, with 9 bases aligning to TRBD1. The J call may be in error: the DNA end matches TRBJ2-7 better. The germline CDR1 and CDR2 sequences are MNHNS and SASEGT. This CDR3 comprises 12 residues.

The DNA of the CDR3 is TGTGCCAGCAGCACAAGACAGGGGGGAAATGAAAAACTGTTTTTT. It is translated as CASSTRQGGNEKLFF. The chain couples TRBV11-2 to TRBJ1-4; 9 positions agree with TRBD1. The CDR3 is made up of 15 amino acids. J gave up 5 bases and V 5 bases, and 6 bases lay outside the gene matches. Per germline, CDR1 SGHAT and CDR2 FQNNGV.

The V and J genes are TRBV7-2 and TRBJ2-3; 16 bases map to TRBD2. The J call is uncertain, as TRBJ2-5 better fits the DNA end. The CDR3 has 17 residues. Germline-derived CDR1 and CDR2 are SGHTA and FQGNSA. CDR3 sequence (DNA): TGTGCCAGCAGCTCTATGGGACTAGCGGGAGGGGGAGAGACCCAGTACTTC. It yields the protein CASSSMGLAGGGETQYF.